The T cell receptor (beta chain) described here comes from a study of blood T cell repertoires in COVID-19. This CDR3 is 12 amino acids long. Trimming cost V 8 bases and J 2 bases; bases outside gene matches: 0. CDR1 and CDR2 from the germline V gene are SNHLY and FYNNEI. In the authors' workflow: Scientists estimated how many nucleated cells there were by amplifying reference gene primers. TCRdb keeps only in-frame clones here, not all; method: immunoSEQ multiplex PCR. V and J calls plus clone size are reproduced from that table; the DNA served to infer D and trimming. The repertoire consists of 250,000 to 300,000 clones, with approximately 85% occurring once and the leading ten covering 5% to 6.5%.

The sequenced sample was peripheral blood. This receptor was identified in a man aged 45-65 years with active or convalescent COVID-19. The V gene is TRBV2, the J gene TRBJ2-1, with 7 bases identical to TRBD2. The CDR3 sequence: CASGGAYNEQFF. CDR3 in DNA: TGTGCCAGCGGGGGGGCCTACAATGAGCAGTTCTTC.